The 21 T cell receptor beta chains below were found in one sample sequenced in a study of control samples from healthy donors and cancer patients. The table came from immunoSEQ multiplex PCR; TCRdb's copy has only in-frame clones and leaves some out. There are around 180,000 clones in the sample; around 88% occur only once, and approximately 4.9% lies in the top ten. The material sequenced was blood. Every receptor here comes from a woman under 40 in good health.

The CDR3 nucleotides are TGTGCCAGTAGCCAAATCGGGACAGAAAACACTGAAGCTTTCTTT. Translation gives CASSQIGTENTEAFF. The chain carries TRBV19 and TRBJ1-1; 7 nucleotides align to TRBD1. The germline V gene has CDR1 LNHDA and CDR2 SQIVND (reference sequence). The CDR3 contains 15 residues. The J segment lost 2 bases and the V segment lost 6 bases, leaving 9 bases of the junction unmatched.

The rearrangement uses TRBV25-1 and TRBJ1-2; a weak D match, TRBD1 (5 bases). Trimming left V 3 bases short and J 0 bases short, with 14 bases between. CDR1 MGHDK and CDR2 SYGVNS come from the germline V gene. The CDR3 runs to 16 residues. The CDR3 is CASSDLTGVTNYGYTF. Written as DNA, the CDR3 is TGTGCCAGCAGTGATCTAACGGGGGTAACTAACTATGGCTACACCTTC.

The gene calls are TRBV12-2 and TRBJ2-6; the DNA was not compared with TRBD2, the D call given in the table. TRBV12-2 is labeled a pseudogene. The length of the CDR3 is 18 residues. The CDR3 region has the DNA TGTGCAAGTCGCTTAACCCGGGAGCTATTATCTGGGGCCAACGTCCTGACTTTC. It is translated as CASRLTRELLSGANVLTF.

The chain is built from TRBV10-3 and TRBJ1-2; D unresolved. Trimming took 3 bases from V and 4 from J, leaving 30 bases between them. This CDR3 region has 20 residues. Germline values: CDR1 ENHRY, CDR2 SYGVKD. The CDR3 here is CAISDLNVEGASRATYGYTF. In nucleotides, the CDR3 is TGTGCCATCAGTGACCTAAACGTCGAGGGAGCCTCAAGAGCTACCTATGGCTACACCTTC.

The chain couples TRBV2 to TRBJ1-3; possibly TRBD1 for D (5 bases). V dropped 3 bases and J dropped 0 bases, with 9 bases sitting between them. The CDR3 contains 15 residues. CDR1 and CDR2 (germline): SNHLY, FYNNEI. Here the CDR3 reads CASSEGGGSGNTIYF. CDR3 nucleotides: TGTGCCAGCAGTGAGGGGGGAGGCTCTGGAAACACCATATATTTT. Filled out from reference TRBV2 and TRBJ1-3, the complete variable domain reads EPEVTQTPSHQVTQMGQEVILRCVPISNHLYFYWYRQILGQKVEFLVSFYNNEISEKSEIFDDQFSVERPDGSNFTLKIRSTKLEDSAMYFCASSEGGGSGNTIYFGEGSWLTVV.

The rearrangement links TRBV5-1 to TRBJ1-2; 10 nucleotides line up with TRBD1. Looked up from germline, CDR1 is SGHRS and CDR2 is YFSETQ. The CDR3 has 15 amino acids. V was pared by 3 bases and J by 7 bases, with 9 bases of the junction left unmatched. The CDR3 reads CASSSPGTGDPGYTF. The CDR3 bases are TGCGCCAGCAGCTCCCCTGGGACAGGGGATCCTGGCTACACCTTC.

The J gene is TRBJ1-2, the V gene TRBV5-6, with D maybe TRBD1 (5 bases). The germline V gene has CDR1 SGHDT and CDR2 YYEEEE. CDR3 length equals 17 residues. V was trimmed by 0 bases and J by 4 bases, leaving 19 bases between them. CDR3 nucleotide sequence: TGTGCCAGCAGCTTGGTGGGGCTGTCAGGCCCTCCCTATGGCTACACCTTC. This gives the protein CASSLVGLSGPPYGYTF.

The chain carries TRBV4-2 and TRBJ2-5; 9 bases are a match to TRBD2. The CDR3 has 17 amino acids. The V and J ends lost 1 base and 4 bases, in that order; junction bases with no gene match: 10. CDR1 and CDR2 (germline): LGHNA, YNFKEQ. CDR3 nucleotides: TGTGCCAGCAGCCAAGTTTGGGATATAGCGGGAGCAGAGACCCAGTACTTC. Encoded protein: CASSQVWDIAGAETQYF.

The V gene is TRBV19, the J gene TRBJ1-2; TRBD1 might be the D (5 bases). The CDR3 consists of 15 residues. With 3 bases removed from V and 3 bases from J, the gap between germline ends came to 14 bases. Per the germline V gene, CDR1 is LNHDA and CDR2 is SQIVND (reference sequence). This CDR3 reads CASSMSFRADYGYTF. The CDR3 DNA follows: TGTGCCAGTAGTATGTCCTTCAGGGCAGACTATGGCTACACCTTC.

This clone was detected only once. This chain uses TRBV4-2 with TRBJ1-1; TRBD1 aligns across 7 bases. This CDR3 contains 15 residues. The ends lost 0 bases at V and 10 bases at J; junction bases unmatched: 11. Germline V gene data show CDR1 as LGHNA and CDR2 as YNFKEQ. The CDR3 DNA reads TGTGCCAGCAGCCAAGATAGTAAACAGGGGTATGTAGCTTTCTTT. This encodes CASSQDSKQGYVAFF.

This chain links TRBV2 with TRBJ1-5; tentative D call: TRBD1 (5 bases). This CDR3 comprises 14 residues. V was trimmed by 7 bases and J by 2 bases, leaving 12 bases between them. Germline V gene sequence: CDR1 SNHLY, CDR2 FYNNEI. CDR3 in DNA: TGTGCCAGCAAAGGGGTAAGCGGCAATCAGCCCCAGCATTTT. It specifies CASKGVSGNQPQHF. Combining the CDR3 with reference TRBV2 and TRBJ1-5 gives the whole variable domain EPEVTQTPSHQVTQMGQEVILRCVPISNHLYFYWYRQILGQKVEFLVSFYNNEISEKSEIFDDQFSVERPDGSNFTLKIRSTKLEDSAMYFCASKGVSGNQPQHFGDGTRLSIL.

Note on this clone: The identical CDR3 is also encoded by other nucleotide sequences in the sample. V gene TRBV28 combines with J gene TRBJ1-1; TRBD1 is a possible D gene (5 bases). Trimming left V 3 bases short and J 8 bases short, with 10 bases between. The germline CDR1 and CDR2 sequences are MDHEN and SYDVKM. The CDR3 length is 12 residues. The chain's CDR3 is CASSFRGREAFF. The CDR3 nucleotides are TGTGCCAGCAGTTTTAGGGGTCGAGAAGCTTTCTTT.

This rearrangement joins TRBV28 to TRBJ2-7; D is possibly TRBD2 (5 bases). The CDR3 runs 12 residues. Germline CDR1 is MDHEN and CDR2 is SYDVKM. Trimming removed 10 bases from V and 0 bases from J, with 10 bases in between. This CDR3 is CAITGNSYEQYF. CDR3 nucleotide sequence: TGTGCCATTACCGGGAACTCCTACGAGCAGTACTTC.

The gene calls are TRBV29-1 and TRBJ1-1; D gene unclear. Germline V gene sequence: CDR1 SQVTM, CDR2 ANQGSEA. Trimming took off 3 bases at V and 6 bases at J, with 8 bases between the two ends. CDR3 length equals 11 residues. For the CDR3, the DNA is TGCAGCGTTGAGAACGGGCCTGAAGCTTTCTTT. This codes for CSVENGPEAFF. The full variable domain, with the rest looked up from reference TRBV29-1 and TRBJ1-1, is SAVISQKPSRDICQRGTSLTIQCQVDSQVTMMFWYRQQPGQSLTLIATANQGSEATYESGFVIDKFPISRPNLTFSTLTVSNMSPEDSSIYLCSVENGPEAFFGQGTRLTVV.

The J gene is TRBJ1-2, the V gene TRBV2; 8 bases line up with TRBD1. The CDR3 extends over 16 amino acids. V lost 2 bases, J lost 7 bases, and 12 bases stayed unmatched. Germline assignment: CDR1 SNHLY and CDR2 FYNNEI. This chain's CDR3 is CASSERPAGTGVGYTF. CDR3 sequence (DNA): TGTGCCAGCAGTGAAAGGCCCGCCGGGACAGGAGTTGGCTACACCTTC.

This clone was seen a handful of times. V and J are TRBV10-2 and TRBJ2-1, with D unresolved. The V gene lost 6 bases and the J gene lost 10 bases, with 13 bases spanning the gap. Germline CDR1 and CDR2: WSHSY and SAAADI. The CDR3 is 12 residues long. In DNA form, the CDR3 reads TGCGCCAGCAGACTCCCAAACCGGGAGCAGTTCTTC. Its translation is CASRLPNREQFF.

The chain joins TRBV5-1 to TRBJ2-3; no firm D call. Trimming removed 7 bases from V and 0 bases from J, with 6 bases in between. The CDR3 extends over 12 amino acids. Germline V lookup: CDR1 SGHRS, CDR2 YFSETQ. CDR3 in DNA: TGCGCCAGCTCCGCTAGCACAGATACGCAGTATTTT. Encoded protein: CASSASTDTQYF.

This chain links TRBV28 with TRBJ2-7; no clear D. The CDR3 is 15 amino acids. Germline assignment: CDR1 MDHEN and CDR2 SYDVKM. Trimming removed 6 bases at V and 0 bases at J, with 15 bases between. CDR3 residues: CASSLFLDSSYEQYF. The CDR3, as DNA: TGTGCCAGCAGCCTCTTCCTCGATAGCTCCTACGAGCAGTACTTC.

The chain uses TRBV10-3 and TRBJ1-5, with 7 bases fitting TRBD1. V lost 10 bases, J lost 2 bases, and 8 bases stayed unmatched. Germline CDR1 reads ENHRY; CDR2 reads SYGVKD. This CDR3 is 14 amino acids long. CDR3 sequence reads: CATTSQGGNQPQHF. The CDR3 DNA reads TGTGCCACTACTAGTCAGGGGGGCAATCAGCCCCAGCATTTT.

The genes are TRBV28 and TRBJ2-7, with D perhaps TRBD1 (5 bases). The germline V gene encodes CDR1 MDHEN and CDR2 SYDVKM. V lost 2 bases, J lost 2 bases, and 7 bases lay in between. The CDR3 has 13 amino acids. CDR3 DNA sequence: TGTGCCAGCAGTTTAGGGGCAGCCTACGAGCAGTACTTC. Its translation is CASSLGAAYEQYF.

The chain joins TRBV6-1 to TRBJ2-5, with 7 bases lining up with TRBD1. After removal of 3 bases from V and 5 bases from J, the junction contained 6 bases not matched to a gene. The CDR3 is made up of 14 amino acids. Germline values: CDR1 MNHNS, CDR2 SASEGT. CDR3 residues: CASSEGYRGETQYF. CDR3 coding DNA: TGTGCCAGCAGTGAGGGATACAGGGGTGAGACCCAGTACTTC.